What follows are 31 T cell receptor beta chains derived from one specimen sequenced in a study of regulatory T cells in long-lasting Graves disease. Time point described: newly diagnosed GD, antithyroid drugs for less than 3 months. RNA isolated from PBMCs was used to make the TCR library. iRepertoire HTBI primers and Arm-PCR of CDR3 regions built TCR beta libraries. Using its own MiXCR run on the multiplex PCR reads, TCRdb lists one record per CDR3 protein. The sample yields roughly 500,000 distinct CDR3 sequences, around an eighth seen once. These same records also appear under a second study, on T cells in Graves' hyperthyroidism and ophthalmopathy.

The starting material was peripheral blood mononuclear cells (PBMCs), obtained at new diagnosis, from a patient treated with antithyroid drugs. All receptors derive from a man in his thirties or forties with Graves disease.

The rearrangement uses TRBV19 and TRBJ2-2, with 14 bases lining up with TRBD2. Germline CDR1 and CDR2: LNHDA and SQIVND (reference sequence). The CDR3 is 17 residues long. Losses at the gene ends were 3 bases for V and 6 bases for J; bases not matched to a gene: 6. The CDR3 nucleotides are TGTGCCAGTAGTATCCCCGGACTAGCGGGAGGCCCCGGGGAGCTGTTTTTT. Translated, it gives CASSIPGLAGGPGELFF.

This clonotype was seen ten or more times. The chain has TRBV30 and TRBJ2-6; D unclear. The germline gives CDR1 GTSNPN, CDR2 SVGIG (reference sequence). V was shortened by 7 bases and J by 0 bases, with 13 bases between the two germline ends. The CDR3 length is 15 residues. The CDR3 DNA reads TGTGCCTTTAGTGGTCCCCTCTCTGGGGCCAACGTCCTGACTTTC. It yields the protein CAFSGPLSGANVLTF.

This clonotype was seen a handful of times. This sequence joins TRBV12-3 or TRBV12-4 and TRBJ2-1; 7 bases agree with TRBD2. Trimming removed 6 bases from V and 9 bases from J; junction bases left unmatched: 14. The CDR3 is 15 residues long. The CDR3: CASSPGANGRREQFF. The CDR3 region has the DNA TGTGCCAGCAGCCCTGGGGCTAACGGGAGGCGTGAGCAGTTCTTC.

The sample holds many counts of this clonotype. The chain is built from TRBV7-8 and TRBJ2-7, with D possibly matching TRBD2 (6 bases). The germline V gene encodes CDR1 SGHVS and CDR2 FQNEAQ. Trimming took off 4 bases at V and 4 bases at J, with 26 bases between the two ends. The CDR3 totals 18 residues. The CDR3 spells CASSSRRAIGPPAYEQYF. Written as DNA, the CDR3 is TGTGCCAGCAGCTCCCGGAGGGCGATTGGCCCCCCTGCTTACGAGCAGTACTTC. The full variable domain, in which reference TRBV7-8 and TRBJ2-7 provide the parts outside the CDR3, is GAGVSQSPRYKVAKRGQDVALRCDPISGHVSLFWYQQALGQGPEFLTYFQNEAQLDKSGLPSDRFFAERPEGSVSTLKIQRTQQEDSAVYLCASSSRRAIGPPAYEQYFGPGTRLTVT.

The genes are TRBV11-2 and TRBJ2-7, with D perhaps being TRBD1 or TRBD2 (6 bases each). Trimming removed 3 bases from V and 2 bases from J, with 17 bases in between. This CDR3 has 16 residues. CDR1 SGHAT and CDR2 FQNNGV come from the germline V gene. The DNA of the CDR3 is TGTGCCAGCAGCTTCCCCCGCGGAGGGGGACCCTACGAGCAGTACTTC. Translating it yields CASSFPRGGGPYEQYF. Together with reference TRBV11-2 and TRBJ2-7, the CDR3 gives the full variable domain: EAGVAQSPRYKIIEKRQSVAFWCNPISGHATLYWYQQILGQGPKLLIQFQNNGVVDDSQLPKDRFSAERLKGVDSTLKIQPAKLEDSAVYLCASSFPRGGGPYEQYFGPGTRLTVT.

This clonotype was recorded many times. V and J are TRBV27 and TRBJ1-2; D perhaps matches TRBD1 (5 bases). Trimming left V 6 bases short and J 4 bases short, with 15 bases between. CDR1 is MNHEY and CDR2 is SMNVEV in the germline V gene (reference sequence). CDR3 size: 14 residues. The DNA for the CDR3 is TGTGCCAGCAGACCGCTGGGGGTCTCCTATGGCTACACCTTC. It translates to CASRPLGVSYGYTF.

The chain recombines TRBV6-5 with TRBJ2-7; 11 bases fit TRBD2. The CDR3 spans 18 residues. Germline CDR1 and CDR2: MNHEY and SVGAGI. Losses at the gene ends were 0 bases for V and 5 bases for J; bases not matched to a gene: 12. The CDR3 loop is CASSYSTPLAGARNEQYF. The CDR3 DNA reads TGTGCCAGCAGTTACTCTACTCCACTAGCGGGAGCTAGGAACGAGCAGTACTTC.

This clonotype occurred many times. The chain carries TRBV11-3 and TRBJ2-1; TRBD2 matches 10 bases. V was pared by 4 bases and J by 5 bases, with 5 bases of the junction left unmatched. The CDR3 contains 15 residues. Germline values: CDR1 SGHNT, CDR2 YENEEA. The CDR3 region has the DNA TGTGCCAGCAGCTCGGGACTAGCGCCCCACAATGAGCAGTTCTTC. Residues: CASSSGLAPHNEQFF.

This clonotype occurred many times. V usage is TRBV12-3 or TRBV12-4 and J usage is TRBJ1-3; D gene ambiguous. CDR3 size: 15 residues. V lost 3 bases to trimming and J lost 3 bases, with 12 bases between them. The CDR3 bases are TGTGCCAGCAGTTTGGCTGCCGGACGTGGAAACACCATATATTTT. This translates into CASSLAAGRGNTIYF.

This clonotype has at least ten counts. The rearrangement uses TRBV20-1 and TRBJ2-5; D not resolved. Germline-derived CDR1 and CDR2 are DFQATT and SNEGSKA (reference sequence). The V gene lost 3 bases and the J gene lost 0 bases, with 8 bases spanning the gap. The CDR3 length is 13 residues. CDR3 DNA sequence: TGCAGTGCTAGGGGCCAGTACCAAGAGACCCAGTACTTC. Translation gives CSARGQYQETQYF.

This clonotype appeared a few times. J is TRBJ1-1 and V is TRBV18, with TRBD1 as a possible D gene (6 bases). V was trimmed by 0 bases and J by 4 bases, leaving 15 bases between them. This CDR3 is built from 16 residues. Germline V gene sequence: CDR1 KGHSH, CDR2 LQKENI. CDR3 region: CASSPPSLRGVTEAFF. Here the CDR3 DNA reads TGTGCCAGCTCACCACCGTCGCTCAGGGGTGTCACTGAAGCTTTCTTT.

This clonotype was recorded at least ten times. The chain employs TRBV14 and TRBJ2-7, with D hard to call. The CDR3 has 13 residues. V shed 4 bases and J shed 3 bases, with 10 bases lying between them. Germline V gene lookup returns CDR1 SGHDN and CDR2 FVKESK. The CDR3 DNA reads TGTGCCAGCAGCCGCTCTCGACTCTACGAGCAGTACTTC. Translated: CASSRSRLYEQYF. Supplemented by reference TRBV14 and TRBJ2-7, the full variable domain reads EAGVTQFPSHSVIEKGQTVTLRCDPISGHDNLYWYRRVMGKEIKFLLHFVKESKQDESGMPNNRFLAERTGGTYSTLKVQPAELEDSGVYFCASSRSRLYEQYFGPGTRLTVT.

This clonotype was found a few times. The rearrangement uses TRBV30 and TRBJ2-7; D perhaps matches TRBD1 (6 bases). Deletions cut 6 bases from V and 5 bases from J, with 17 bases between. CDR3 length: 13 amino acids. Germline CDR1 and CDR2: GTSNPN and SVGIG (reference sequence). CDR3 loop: CACRQALRDEQYF. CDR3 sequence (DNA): TGTGCCTGCAGACAGGCCCTTAGGGACGAGCAGTACTTC.

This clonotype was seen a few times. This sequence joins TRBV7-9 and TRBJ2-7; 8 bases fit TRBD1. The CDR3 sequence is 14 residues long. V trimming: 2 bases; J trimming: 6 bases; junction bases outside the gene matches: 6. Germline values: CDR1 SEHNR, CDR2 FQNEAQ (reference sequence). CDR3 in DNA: TGTGCCAGCAGCTTACCTCCGACAGGGGTCGAGCAGTACTTC. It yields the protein CASSLPPTGVEQYF.

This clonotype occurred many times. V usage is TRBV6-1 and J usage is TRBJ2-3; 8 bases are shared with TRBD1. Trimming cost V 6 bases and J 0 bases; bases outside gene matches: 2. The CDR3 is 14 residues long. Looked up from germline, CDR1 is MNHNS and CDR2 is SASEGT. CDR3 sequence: CASSWTGSTDTQYF. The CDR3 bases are TGTGCCAGCAGCTGGACAGGGAGCACAGATACGCAGTATTTT.

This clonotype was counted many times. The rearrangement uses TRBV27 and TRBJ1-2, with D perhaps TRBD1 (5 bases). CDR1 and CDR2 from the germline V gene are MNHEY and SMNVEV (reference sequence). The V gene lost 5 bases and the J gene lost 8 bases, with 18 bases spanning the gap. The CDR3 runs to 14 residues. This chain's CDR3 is CASSATGAWGGYTF. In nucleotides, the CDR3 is TGTGCCAGCAGTGCTACAGGTGCTTGGGGGGGCTACACCTTC.

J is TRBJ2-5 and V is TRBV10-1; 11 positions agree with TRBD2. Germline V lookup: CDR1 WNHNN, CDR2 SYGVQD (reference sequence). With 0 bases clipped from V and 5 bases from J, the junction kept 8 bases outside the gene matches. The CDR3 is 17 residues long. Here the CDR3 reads CASSESKTSGAGETQYF. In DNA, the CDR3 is TGCGCCAGCAGTGAGTCGAAGACTAGCGGGGCAGGGGAGACCCAGTACTTC.

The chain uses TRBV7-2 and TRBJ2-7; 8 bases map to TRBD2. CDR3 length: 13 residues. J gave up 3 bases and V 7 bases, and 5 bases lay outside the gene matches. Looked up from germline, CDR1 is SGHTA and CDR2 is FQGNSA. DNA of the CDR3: TGTGCCAGCAAGAAGCGGGAGCTCTACGAGCAGTACTTC. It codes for CASKKRELYEQYF.

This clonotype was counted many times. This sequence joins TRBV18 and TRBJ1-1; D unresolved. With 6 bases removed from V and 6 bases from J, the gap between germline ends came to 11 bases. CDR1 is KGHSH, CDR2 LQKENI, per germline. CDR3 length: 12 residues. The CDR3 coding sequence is TGTGCCAGCTCCTTTGGGAGTCCTGAAGCTTTCTTT. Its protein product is CASSFGSPEAFF.

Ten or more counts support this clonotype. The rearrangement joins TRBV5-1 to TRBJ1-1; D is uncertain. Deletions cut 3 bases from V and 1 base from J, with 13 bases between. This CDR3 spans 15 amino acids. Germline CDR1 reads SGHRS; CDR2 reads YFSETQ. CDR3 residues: CASSSLGRSNTEAFF. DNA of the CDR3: TGCGCCAGCAGCTCGTTAGGACGGTCGAACACTGAAGCTTTCTTT. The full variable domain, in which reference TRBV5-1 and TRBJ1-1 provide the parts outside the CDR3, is KAGVTQTPRYLIKTRGQQVTLSCSPISGHRSVSWYQQTPGQGLQFLFEYFSETQRNKGNFPGRFSGRQFSNSRSEMNVSTLELGDSALYLCASSSLGRSNTEAFFGQGTRLTVV.

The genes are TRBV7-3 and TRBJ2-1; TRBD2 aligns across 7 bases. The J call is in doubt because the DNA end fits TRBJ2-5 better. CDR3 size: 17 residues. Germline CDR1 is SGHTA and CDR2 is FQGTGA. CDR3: CASSLRPLTGGEETQYF. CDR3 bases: TGTGCCAGCAGCTTAAGGCCCCTAACGGGGGGAGAAGAGACCCAGTACTTC.

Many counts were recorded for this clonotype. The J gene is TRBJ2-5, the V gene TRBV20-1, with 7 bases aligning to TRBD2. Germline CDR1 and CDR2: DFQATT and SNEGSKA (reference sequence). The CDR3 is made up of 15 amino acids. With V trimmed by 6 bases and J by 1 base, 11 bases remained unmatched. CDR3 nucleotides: TGCAGTGCCCTTTCCGCGGGGGAGGGCCAAGAGACCCAGTACTTC. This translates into CSALSAGEGQETQYF.

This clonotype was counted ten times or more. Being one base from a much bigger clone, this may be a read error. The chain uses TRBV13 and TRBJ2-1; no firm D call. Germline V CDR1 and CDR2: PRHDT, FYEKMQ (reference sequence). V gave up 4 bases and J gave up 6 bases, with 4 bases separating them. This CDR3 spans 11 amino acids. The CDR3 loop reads CASSSINEQFF. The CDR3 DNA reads TGTGCCAGCAGCTCCATCAATGAGCAGTTCTTC.

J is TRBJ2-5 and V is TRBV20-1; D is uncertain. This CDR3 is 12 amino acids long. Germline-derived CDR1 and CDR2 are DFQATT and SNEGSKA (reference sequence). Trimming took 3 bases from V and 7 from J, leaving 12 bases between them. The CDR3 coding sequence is TGCAGTGCTAGCCGTGGGCTTGGGACCCAGTACTTC. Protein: CSASRGLGTQYF.

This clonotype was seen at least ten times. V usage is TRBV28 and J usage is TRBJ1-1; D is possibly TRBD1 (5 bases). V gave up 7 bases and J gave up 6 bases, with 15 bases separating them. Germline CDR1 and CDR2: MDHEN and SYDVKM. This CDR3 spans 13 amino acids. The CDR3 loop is CASNQPGFPEAFF. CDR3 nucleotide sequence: TGTGCCAGCAACCAGCCAGGGTTCCCTGAAGCTTTCTTT.

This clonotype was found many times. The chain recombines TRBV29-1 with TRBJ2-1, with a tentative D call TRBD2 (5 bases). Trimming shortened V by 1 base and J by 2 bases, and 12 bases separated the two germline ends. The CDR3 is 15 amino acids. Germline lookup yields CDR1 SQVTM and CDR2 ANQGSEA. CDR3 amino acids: CSVEANGETYNEQFF. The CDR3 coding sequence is TGCAGCGTTGAAGCCAACGGGGAGACCTACAATGAGCAGTTCTTC.

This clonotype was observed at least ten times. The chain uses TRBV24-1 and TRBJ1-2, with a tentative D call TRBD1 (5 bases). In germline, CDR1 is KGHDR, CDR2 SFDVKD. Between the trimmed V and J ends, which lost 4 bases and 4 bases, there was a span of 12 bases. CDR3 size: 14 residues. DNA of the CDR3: TGTGCCACCAGTGACTCAGGGATTCGCTATGGCTACACCTTC. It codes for CATSDSGIRYGYTF.

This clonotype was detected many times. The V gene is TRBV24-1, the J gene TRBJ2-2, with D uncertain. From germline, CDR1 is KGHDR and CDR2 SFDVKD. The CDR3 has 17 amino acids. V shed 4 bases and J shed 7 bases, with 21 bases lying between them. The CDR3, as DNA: TGTGCCACCAGTGACCCCTCTAGATTAGGGAATGGCGGGGAGCTGTTTTTT. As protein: CATSDPSRLGNGGELFF.

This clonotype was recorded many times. CDR3 nucleotides: TGTGCCAGCAGGGCTGGGGAGGGGTACAATGAGCAGTTCTTC. Translating gives CASRAGEGYNEQFF. V usage is TRBV28 and J usage is TRBJ2-1; 7 bases fit TRBD2. V shed 6 bases and J 4 bases; nucleotides not matched to a gene: 6. This CDR3 has 14 amino acids. Germline V lookup: CDR1 MDHEN, CDR2 SYDVKM.

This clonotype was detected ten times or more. The CDR3: CASSLPTSGMRGLWFF. The CDR3 DNA reads as TGCGCCAGCAGCCTTCCGACTAGCGGGATGAGGGGTTTGTGGTTCTTC. The chain is built from TRBV5-1 and TRBJ2-1; 11 bases align to TRBD2. CDR3 size: 16 residues. Germline CDR1 is SGHRS and CDR2 is YFSETQ. V was clipped by 4 bases and J by 15 bases; unmatched bases: 18. The full variable domain, in which reference TRBV5-1 and TRBJ2-1 provide the parts outside the CDR3, is KAGVTQTPRYLIKTRGQQVTLSCSPISGHRSVSWYQQTPGQGLQFLFEYFSETQRNKGNFPGRFSGRQFSNSRSEMNVSTLELGDSALYLCASSLPTSGMRGLWFFGPGTRLTVL.

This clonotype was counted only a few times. Here the CDR3 DNA reads TGCAGCGCTACCACCGCGGGAGGATGGGGCGGGGAGCTGTTTTTT. The encoded protein is CSATTAGGWGGELFF. This sequence joins TRBV29-1 and TRBJ2-2, with 8 positions matching TRBD2. CDR1 is SQVTM, CDR2 ANQGSEA, per germline. CDR3 size: 15 residues. J gave up 7 bases and V 7 bases, and 14 bases lay outside the gene matches.